This record looks at one TCR beta chain sequence and its context. Its matching antigen is unknown. The CDR3 contains 17 residues. V dropped 0 bases and J dropped 5; count of bases not matched to a gene: 9. Germline loops: CDR1 LGHNT, CDR2 FRNRAP. Researchers ran the PCR with 60 Vbeta and 13 Jbeta primers. Repertoires were generated with immunoSEQ multiplex PCR, while TCRdb's copy carries only in-frame clones and drops some. The repertoire includes 150,000 to 200,000 clones, more than 75% of them detected once, and 1.5% to 2% sits in the top ten. This sample was included in a study of cytomegalovirus exposure and HLA in healthy donors. Whole-study results and caveats: Across donors, most TCRs were seen rarely, yet some public ones were widespread. When analyzed later, the rates of TCR association showed variation by HLA locus, with DRB1 the most and HLA-C the fewest. CMV serostatus was the only immune exposure information that was available.

Source material: PBMCs. The V and J genes are TRBV12-5 and TRBJ2-5, with 10 nucleotides matching TRBD1. This receptor was taken from a woman aged 45-65 years in good health and CMV-seronegative. The DNA for the CDR3 is TGTGCTAGTGGTTTGGTATCGGGACAGGGGCTAAAGGAGACCCAGTACTTC. This translates into CASGLVSGQGLKETQYF.